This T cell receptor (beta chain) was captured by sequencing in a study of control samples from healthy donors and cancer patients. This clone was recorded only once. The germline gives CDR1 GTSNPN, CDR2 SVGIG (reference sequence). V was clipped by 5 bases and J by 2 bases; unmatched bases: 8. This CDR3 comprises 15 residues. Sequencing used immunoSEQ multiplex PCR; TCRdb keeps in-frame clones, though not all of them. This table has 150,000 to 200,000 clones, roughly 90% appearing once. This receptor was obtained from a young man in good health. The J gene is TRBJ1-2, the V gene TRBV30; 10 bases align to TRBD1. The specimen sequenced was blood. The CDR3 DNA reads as TGTGCCTGGCCCCCTAGGACAGGGGGAAACTATGGCTACACCTTC. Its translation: CAWPPRTGGNYGYTF.